The T cell receptor (beta chain) described here comes from a study of blood T cell repertoires in COVID-19. From germline, CDR1 is SNHLY and CDR2 FYNNEI. The V gene end was trimmed by 2 bases and the J gene end by 2 bases; junction bases not matched to a gene: 6. The CDR3 sequence is 15 residues long. Clones were sequenced by immunoSEQ multiplex PCR, and TCRdb holds only the in-frame ones, with some missing. In the table there are roughly 100,000 clones, approximately 85% of which are singletons. In this sample, this clone turned up once. The rearrangement uses TRBV2 and TRBJ2-7, with TRBD2 matching 7 bases. This clonotype originated in a man aged 55 to 70 with acute or convalescent COVID-19. The source material was peripheral blood. The CDR3: CASSELGGGTYEQYF. CDR3 coding DNA: TGTGCCAGCAGTGAACTGGGCGGGGGAACCTACGAGCAGTACTTC. The full variable domain, completed using reference TRBV2 and TRBJ2-7, is EPEVTQTPSHQVTQMGQEVILRCVPISNHLYFYWYRQILGQKVEFLVSFYNNEISEKSEIFDDQFSVERPDGSNFTLKIRSTKLEDSAMYFCASSELGGGTYEQYFGPGTRLTVT.